Listed below are T cell receptor beta chains from one sample, sequenced in a study of T cell responses to AZD1222 COVID-19 vaccine. Sequencing used immunoSEQ multiplex PCR; TCRdb keeps in-frame clones, though not all of them. The repertoire holds about 85,000 clones, with about nine tenths as singletons. Here the sequenced sample was peripheral blood, taken on day 0 of AZD1222 vaccination. The receptors derive from an adult in good health. Both conserved end residues are part of each CDR3. The order of the fields is D gene, V gene, clone size, J gene, CDR3 DNA, CDR3 protein. A D gene is named only where the DNA matches it firmly. Not every row has a clone size; where given, it reads once, few, many or a size class.

D: -
V: TRBV5-1
size: -
J: TRBJ1-4
DNA: TGCGCCAGCAGCTTGCACGGAGGAACAACTAATGAAAAACTGTTTTTT
CDR3: CASSLHGGTTNEKLFF

D: TRBD2
V: TRBV4-1
size: -
J: TRBJ2-1
DNA: TGCGCCAGCAGCCAAGTTCCACTAGCGGGAGGGTTGATTGAGCAGTTCTTC
CDR3: CASSQVPLAGGLIEQFF

D: TRBD1
V: TRBV5-1
size: -
J: TRBJ2-7
DNA: TGCGCCAGCAGCTTGGGGCCCAGGGGGCTGGACGAGCAGTACTTC
CDR3: CASSLGPRGLDEQYF

D: TRBD2
V: TRBV7-6
size: -
J: TRBJ2-1
DNA: TGTGCCAGCAGCCCAAGCGGGGGGAGCTCCTACAATGAGCAGTTCTTC
CDR3: CASSPSGGSSYNEQFF

D: -
V: TRBV11-2
size: -
J: TRBJ2-5
DNA: TGTGCCAGCAGCCCCCGGGTCCAAGGCGGAGAGACCCAGTACTTC
CDR3: CASSPRVQGGETQYF

D: -
V: TRBV5-1
size: -
J: TRBJ1-5
DNA: TGCGCCAGCAGCCCTGGGACGGGGAATCAGCCCCAGCATTTT
CDR3: CASSPGTGNQPQHF

D: TRBD2
V: TRBV6-5
size: few
J: TRBJ2-5
DNA: TGTGCCAGCACGGGACTACTCGGGGAGACCCAGTACTTC
CDR3: CASTGLLGETQYF

D: -
V: TRBV5-1
size: -
J: TRBJ2-5
DNA: TGCGCCAGCAGCCCAATGGGGTGGGAGACCCAGTACTTC
CDR3: CASSPMGWETQYF

D: -
V: TRBV7-8
size: -
J: TRBJ2-7
DNA: TGTGCCAGCAGGCCCCAGACAACACCCTACGAGCAGTACTTC
CDR3: CASRPQTTPYEQYF

D: -
V: TRBV9
size: -
J: TRBJ1-2
DNA: TGTGCCAGCAGCGGAGCGGCCAGCCGCCCTGGCTACACCTTC
CDR3: CASSGAASRPGYTF

D: TRBD1
V: TRBV18
size: -
J: TRBJ1-2
DNA: TGTGCCAGCTCACCACGACGGATACAGGGGGAAGATGGCTACACCTTC
CDR3: CASSPRRIQGEDGYTF